Listed below are T cell receptor beta chains from one sample, sequenced in a study of blood T cell repertoires in COVID-19. Assay used: immunoSEQ multiplex PCR; TCRdb lists only in-frame clones, some missing. This table holds a few hundred thousand clones, 86% found once. The sequenced material came from peripheral blood. These receptors were obtained from a man younger than 35 with active or convalescent COVID-19. Each CDR3 is given with its conserved first and last residue. The D gene is left open where the match is weak. Clone size is stated in some rows and not others, as once, few, many or a class when expanded.

v_call	clone_size	d_call	j_call	cdr3_nt	cdr3_aa
TRBV6-5	-	-	TRBJ2-7	TGTGCCAGCAGTTCTGGGCCTGGGCAGTACTTC	CASSSGPGQYF
TRBV6-5	-	-	TRBJ2-3	TGTGCCAGCAGTTACTATCTGAGGCTCTGCACAGATACGCAGTATTTT	CASSYYLRLCTDTQYF
TRBV5-4	-	-	TRBJ1-2	TGTGCCAGCAGCTCGGACACGACCTTAGGGGGCTACACCTTC	CASSSDTTLGGYTF
TRBV6-6	-	TRBD2	TRBJ2-1	TGTGCCAGCATTTCCCTAGCGGACAATGAGCAGTTCTTC	CASISLADNEQFF
TRBV19	few	-	TRBJ1-1	TGTGCCAGTAGCCGCGGACAGCCGAACACTGAAGCTTTCTTT	CASSRGQPNTEAFF
TRBV7-2	-	TRBD1	TRBJ1-1	TGTGCCAGCAGCCAGGGGGTAAACACTGAAGCTTTCTTT	CASSQGVNTEAFF
TRBV6-5	-	-	TRBJ1-2	TGTGCCAGCAGTTCCTTCGAGAATGGCTACACCTTC	CASSSFENGYTF
TRBV19	-	-	TRBJ1-1	TGTGCCAGTAGTGGGGCGGAGAACACTGAAGCTTTCTTT	CASSGAENTEAFF
TRBV7-3	-	-	TRBJ2-3	TGTGCCAGCAGTTATACTGGGCAAGATACGCAGTATTTT	CASSYTGQDTQYF
TRBV30	-	TRBD1	TRBJ2-7	TGTGCCTGGAGTCGGAGGGACAGGGTGGGCAACGAGCAGTACTTC	CAWSRRDRVGNEQYF
TRBV7-9	-	-	TRBJ2-5	TGTGCCAGCAGCTCTACAGGGAGCGAGACCCAGTACTTC	CASSSTGSETQYF
TRBV4-3	-	-	TRBJ1-5	TGCGCCAGCAGCCAATCCTTGGCGGGAGGAAGCAATCAGCCCCAGCATTTT	CASSQSLAGGSNQPQHF
TRBV5-5	-	-	TRBJ2-4	TGTGCCAGCAGCTTGCGCCAGGGGCCGCGAGGTATTCAGTACTTC	CASSLRQGPRGIQYF
TRBV7-6	-	TRBD2	TRBJ2-6	TGTGCCAGCAGCGGGGGGGCTGGGGCCAACGTCCTGACTTTC	CASSGGAGANVLTF
TRBV9	-	-	TRBJ1-2	TGTGCCAGCAGCGGAGGGACAAATTTCTATGGCTACACCTTC	CASSGGTNFYGYTF
TRBV30	-	-	TRBJ1-1	TGTGCCTGGAGTGTACGCGCGGTCCCTGAAGCTTTCTTT	CAWSVRAVPEAFF
TRBV27	-	-	TRBJ2-7	TGTGCCAGCAGTTCCACATTAAATTACGAGCAGTACTTC	CASSSTLNYEQYF
TRBV4-1	-	-	TRBJ1-3	TGCGCCAGCAGCCGAGCCCCCGCCGAAGAGGGAAACACCATATATTTT	CASSRAPAEEGNTIYF
TRBV25-1	-	TRBD1	TRBJ1-4	TGTGCCAGCAGTGATCAATGGACAGGGGATTATGAAAAACTGTTTTTT	CASSDQWTGDYEKLFF
TRBV30	-	-	TRBJ2-7	TGTGCCTGGAGTGTACAAGGAGCCTACGAGCAGTACTTC	CAWSVQGAYEQYF
TRBV5-1	-	TRBD1	TRBJ2-2	TGCGCCAGCAGCAGGGCAACAGGGGAACCGGACACCGGGGAGCTGTTTTTT	CASSRATGEPDTGELFF
TRBV2	-	TRBD1	TRBJ2-3	TGTGCCAGCAGTGGGAACAGGAATGTCAGGGGGTCAGATACGCAGTATTTT	CASSGNRNVRGSDTQYF
TRBV13	few	-	TRBJ2-5	TGTGCCAGCAGCTTAATCCGGGGACAAGAGACCCAGTACTTC	CASSLIRGQETQYF
TRBV12-3/TRBV12-4	-	-	TRBJ1-1	TGTGCCAGCAGTCTCAGGAACACTGAAGCTTTCTTT	CASSLRNTEAFF
TRBV4-2	-	TRBD2	TRBJ2-1	TGTGCCAGCAGCCAAGAGGGGGGGGGTCTAGCTGGCTATGAGCAGTTCTTC	CASSQEGGGLAGYEQFF